This TCR beta chain was retrieved from a study of blood T cell repertoires in COVID-19. The CDR3 spans 16 residues. The V gene's germline CDR1 is SGHNT and CDR2 YYREEE (reference sequence). Trimming cost V 1 base and J 5 bases; bases outside gene matches: 10. The method was immunoSEQ multiplex PCR; TCRdb's version includes in-frame clones alone and lacks a portion of them. The sample lists some 220,000 clones, 83% occurring once. The chain has TRBV5-4 and TRBJ2-5, with 8 nucleotides matching TRBD2. This clonotype originated in a woman aged 30 to 39 with COVID-19, enrolled during active disease. The sequencing input was peripheral blood. CDR3 sequence (DNA): TGTGCCAGCAGCTTGAAGCCTAGCGGGTACGGCGAGACCCAGTACTTC. It translates to CASSLKPSGYGETQYF.